This T cell receptor beta chain was sequenced during a study of cytomegalovirus exposure and HLA in healthy donors. Study-wide findings and caveats: According to a later analysis, donors in an Asian-associated ancestry cluster reportedly had fewer N-insertions than the roughly 720-donor mean. Association of a missense DCLRE1C variant with TCR beta V- and J-gene trimming was reported in a later analysis. Presence/absence analyses treated sequencing depth as roughly uniform across donors.

The CDR3 has 16 residues. CDR1 is MGHRA, CDR2 YSYEKL, per germline. V trimming: 2 bases; J trimming: 3 bases; junction bases outside the gene matches: 6. Amplification used 60 Vbeta primers and 13 Jbeta primers. Method: immunoSEQ multiplex PCR; TCRdb's copy keeps in-frame clones and lacks some. The sample consists of more than 200,000 clones, more than 75% of them appearing once. A note on this clone: Its specificity is unknown.

This clonotype was sampled from a human donor in good health. The chain uses TRBV4-1 and TRBJ2-7; TRBD2 agrees at 11 bases. The sequenced sample consisted of PBMCs. The CDR3 loop reads CASSQYGTSGGYEQYF. The CDR3 nucleotides are TGCGCCAGCAGCCAATACGGGACTAGCGGAGGCTACGAGCAGTACTTC.